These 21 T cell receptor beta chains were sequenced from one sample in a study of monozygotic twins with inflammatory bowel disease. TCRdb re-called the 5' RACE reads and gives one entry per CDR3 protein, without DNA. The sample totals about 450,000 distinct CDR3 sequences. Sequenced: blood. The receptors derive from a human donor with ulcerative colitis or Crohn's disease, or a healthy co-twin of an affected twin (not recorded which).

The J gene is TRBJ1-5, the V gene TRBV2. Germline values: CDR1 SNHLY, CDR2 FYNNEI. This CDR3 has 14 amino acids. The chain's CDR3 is CASSESQILQPQHF.

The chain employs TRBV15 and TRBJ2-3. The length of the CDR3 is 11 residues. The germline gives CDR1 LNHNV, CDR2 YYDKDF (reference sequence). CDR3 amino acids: CATSRVDTQYF. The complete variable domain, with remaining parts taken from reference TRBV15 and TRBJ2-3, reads DAMVIQNPRYQVTQFGKPVTLSCSQTLNHNVMYWYQQKSSQAPKLLFHYYDKDFNNEADTPDNFQSRRPNTSFCFLDIRSPGLGDTAMYLCATSRVDTQYFGPGTRLTVL.

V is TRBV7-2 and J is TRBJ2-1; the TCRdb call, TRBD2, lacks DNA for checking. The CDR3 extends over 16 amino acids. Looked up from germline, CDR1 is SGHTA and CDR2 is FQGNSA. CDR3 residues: CASSFRTGTSGDEQFF.

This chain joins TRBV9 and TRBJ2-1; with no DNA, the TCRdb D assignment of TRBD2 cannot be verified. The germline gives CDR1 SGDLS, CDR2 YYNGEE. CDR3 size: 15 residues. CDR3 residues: CASSGGGGVVNEQFF.

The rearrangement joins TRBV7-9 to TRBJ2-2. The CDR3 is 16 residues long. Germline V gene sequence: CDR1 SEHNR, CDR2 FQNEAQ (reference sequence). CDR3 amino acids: CASSSPEGTNTGELFF.

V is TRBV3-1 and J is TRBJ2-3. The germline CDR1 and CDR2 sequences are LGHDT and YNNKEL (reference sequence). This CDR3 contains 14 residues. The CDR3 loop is CASHTSSSTDTQYF.

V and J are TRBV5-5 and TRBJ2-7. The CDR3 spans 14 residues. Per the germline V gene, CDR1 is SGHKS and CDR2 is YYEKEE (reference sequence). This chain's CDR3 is CASSLDGTYLEQYF. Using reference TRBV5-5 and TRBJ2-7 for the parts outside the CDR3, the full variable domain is DAGVTQSPTHLIKTRGQQVTLRCSPISGHKSVSWYQQVLGQGPQFIFQYYEKEERGRGNFPDRFSARQFPNYSSELNVNALLLGDSALYLCASSLDGTYLEQYFGPGTRLTVT.

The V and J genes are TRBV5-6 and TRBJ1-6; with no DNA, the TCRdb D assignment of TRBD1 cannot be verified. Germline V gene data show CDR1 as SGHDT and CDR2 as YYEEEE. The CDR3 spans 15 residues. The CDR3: CASSLTQGGESPLHF.

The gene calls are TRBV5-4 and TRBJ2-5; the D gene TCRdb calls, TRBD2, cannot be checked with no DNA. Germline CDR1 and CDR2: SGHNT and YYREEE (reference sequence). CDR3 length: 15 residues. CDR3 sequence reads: CASSLGGMAQETQYF.

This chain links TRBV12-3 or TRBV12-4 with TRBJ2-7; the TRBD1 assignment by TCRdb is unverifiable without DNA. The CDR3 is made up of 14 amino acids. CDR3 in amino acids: CASTLGGSLSEQYF.

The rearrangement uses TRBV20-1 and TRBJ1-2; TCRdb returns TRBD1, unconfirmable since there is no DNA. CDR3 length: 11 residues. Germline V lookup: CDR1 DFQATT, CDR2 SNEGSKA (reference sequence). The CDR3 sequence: CSAPGEAGYTF.

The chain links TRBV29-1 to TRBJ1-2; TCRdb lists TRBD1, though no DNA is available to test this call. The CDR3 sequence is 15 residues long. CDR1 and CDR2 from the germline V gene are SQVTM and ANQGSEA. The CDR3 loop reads CSAPTGKGDGYGYTF.

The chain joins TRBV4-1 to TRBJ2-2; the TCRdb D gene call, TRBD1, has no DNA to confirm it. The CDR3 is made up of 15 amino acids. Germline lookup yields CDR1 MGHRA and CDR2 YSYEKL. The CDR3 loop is CASSRGQGWTGELFF.

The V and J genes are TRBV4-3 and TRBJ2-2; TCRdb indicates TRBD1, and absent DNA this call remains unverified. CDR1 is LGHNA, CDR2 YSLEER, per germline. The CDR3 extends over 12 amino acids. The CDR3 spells CASSQQGGELFF.

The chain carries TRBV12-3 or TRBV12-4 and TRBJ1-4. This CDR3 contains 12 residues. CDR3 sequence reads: CASSLQQEKLFF.

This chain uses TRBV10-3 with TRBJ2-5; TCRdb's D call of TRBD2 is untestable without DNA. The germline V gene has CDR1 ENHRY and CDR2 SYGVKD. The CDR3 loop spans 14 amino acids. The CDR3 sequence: CAIRAGSNQETQYF.

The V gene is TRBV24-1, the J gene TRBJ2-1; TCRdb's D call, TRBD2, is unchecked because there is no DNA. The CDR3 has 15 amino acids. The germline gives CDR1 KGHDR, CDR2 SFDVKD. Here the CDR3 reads CATSASSGRPTEQFF.

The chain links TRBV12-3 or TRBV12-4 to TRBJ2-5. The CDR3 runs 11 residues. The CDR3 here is CASSFSETQYF.

CDR3 amino acids: CSARRRGGTRSSYEQYF. The chain is built from TRBV20-1 and TRBJ2-7; no DNA is available, so the TRBD2 call from TCRdb remains unchecked. The CDR3 runs 17 residues. The V gene's germline CDR1 is DFQATT and CDR2 SNEGSKA (reference sequence).

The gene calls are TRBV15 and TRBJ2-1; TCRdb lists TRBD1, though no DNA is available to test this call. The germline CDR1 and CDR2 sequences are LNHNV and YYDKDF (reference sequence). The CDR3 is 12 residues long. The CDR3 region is CATSRDSRGQFF.

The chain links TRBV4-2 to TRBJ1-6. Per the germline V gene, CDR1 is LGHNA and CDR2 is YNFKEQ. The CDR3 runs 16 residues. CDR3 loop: CASSQNTFQYNSPLHF.